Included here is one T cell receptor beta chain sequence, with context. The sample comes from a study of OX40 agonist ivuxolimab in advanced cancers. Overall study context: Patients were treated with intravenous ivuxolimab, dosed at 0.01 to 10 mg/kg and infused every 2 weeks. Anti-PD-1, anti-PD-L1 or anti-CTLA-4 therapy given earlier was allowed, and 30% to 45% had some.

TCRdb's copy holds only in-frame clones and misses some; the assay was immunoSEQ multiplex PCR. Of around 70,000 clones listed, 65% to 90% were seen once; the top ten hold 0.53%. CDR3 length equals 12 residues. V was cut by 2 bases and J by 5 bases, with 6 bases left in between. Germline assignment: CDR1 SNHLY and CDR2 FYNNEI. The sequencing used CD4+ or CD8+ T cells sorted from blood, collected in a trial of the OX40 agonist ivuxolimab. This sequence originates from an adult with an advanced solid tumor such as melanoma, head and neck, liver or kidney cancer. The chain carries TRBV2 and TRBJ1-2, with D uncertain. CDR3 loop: CASSESTYGYTF. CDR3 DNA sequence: TGTGCCAGCAGTGAAAGCACTTATGGCTACACCTTC.